This TCR beta chain is from a study of human T cells and chemical hapten exposure. The time point here: patch test 2, 6 weeks after DPC sensitization. The treatment was: therapeutic diphenylcyclopropenone sensitization with weekly scalp DPC. The V end was cut by 5 bases, the J end by 4 bases, with 12 bases between. Germline V gives CDR1 SQVTM, CDR2 ANQGSEA. The CDR3 is made up of 13 amino acids. This clonotype was seen ten or more times. One entry per CDR3 protein, called by TCRdb with MiXCR from the RACE reads. Of a few hundred thousand distinct CDR3 sequences detected, about 6% appear once; the ten largest clones hold over 5.5%.

The genes are TRBV29-1 and TRBJ1-5; D is possibly TRBD1 (5 bases). The TCR was taken from a woman aged 18-30 years with alopecia areata. Some clones in this sample may be carry-over from other donors' samples. This sample comprised whole blood, obtained in connection with sensitization to the hapten diphenylcyclopropenone (DPC). CDR3 DNA: TGCAGCGTTTTTGTGGGGGGGAATCAGCCCCAGCATTTT. The encoded protein is CSVFVGGNQPQHF.